This entry concerns a single TCR delta chain. A far larger clone is one nucleotide away, so this likely arose from a read error. Other DNA sequences in this specimen translate into the identical CDR3. Flow sorting of PBMC yielded separate Vgamma9/Vdelta2+ and Vdelta2-negative gammadelta T cell populations for bulk repertoire analysis. The sample originates from a study of γδ T cells in repeated Plasmodium falciparum infection. Study in general: Four controlled malaria infections with P. falciparum NF54 spanned about 640 days.

The germline V gene has CDR1 TSWWSYY and CDR2 QGS. The length of the CDR3 is 21 residues. J gave up 8 bases and V 4 bases, and 27 bases lay outside the gene matches. TCRdb redid clone calling on the multiplex PCR reads using CATT. The table includes around 46,000 delta-chain clones, roughly 1.9% detected once. This sequence joins TRDV1 and TRDJ1; TRDD3 matches 11 bases. As TCRdb names no J gene, one was assigned here on the basis of a DNA match to germline. This TCR was sampled from a pool of human donors (malaria-infected and uninfected, not separated). Sequences were obtained from gamma-delta T cells from blood. This CDR3 reads CALGAPFLRTVLGDISVKLIF. The CDR3 bases are TGTGCTCTTGGGGCCCCGTTCCTACGGACTGTACTGGGGGATATTTCAGTGAAACTCATCTTT.